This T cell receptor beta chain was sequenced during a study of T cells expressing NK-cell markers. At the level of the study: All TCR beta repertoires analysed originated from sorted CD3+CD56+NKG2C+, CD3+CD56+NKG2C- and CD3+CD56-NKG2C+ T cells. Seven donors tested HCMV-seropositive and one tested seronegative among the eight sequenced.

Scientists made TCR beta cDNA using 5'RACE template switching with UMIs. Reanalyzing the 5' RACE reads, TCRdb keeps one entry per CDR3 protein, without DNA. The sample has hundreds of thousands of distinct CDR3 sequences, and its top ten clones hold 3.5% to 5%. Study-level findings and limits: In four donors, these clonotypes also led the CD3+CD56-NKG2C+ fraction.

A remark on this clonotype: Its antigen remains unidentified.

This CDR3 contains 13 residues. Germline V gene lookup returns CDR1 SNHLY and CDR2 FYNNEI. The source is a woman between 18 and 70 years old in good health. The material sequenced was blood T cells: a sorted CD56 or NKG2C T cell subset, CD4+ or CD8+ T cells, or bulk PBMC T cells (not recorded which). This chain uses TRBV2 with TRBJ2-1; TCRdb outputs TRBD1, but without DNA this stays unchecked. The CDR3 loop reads CASKLPGVDEQFF.